This TCR beta chain is from a study of T cell changes during pregnancy in multiple sclerosis. TCRdb keeps only in-frame clones here, not all; method: immunoSEQ multiplex PCR. The sample shows around 100,000 clones, roughly 92% of them seen only once. This clone was seen only once. V dropped 4 bases and J dropped 1 base, with 10 bases sitting between them. This CDR3 spans 14 amino acids. Germline CDR1 is KGHSH and CDR2 is LQKENI. Sequences were derived from peripheral blood, sampled after pregnancy. The genes are TRBV18 and TRBJ1-1; the D gene is possibly TRBD1 (6 bases). The clonotype was recovered from a female donor with multiple sclerosis, enrolled in a pregnancy study. CDR3 bases: TGTGCCAGCTCACGGGGACAAACGAACACTGAAGCTTTCTTT. This codes for CASSRGQTNTEAFF.